The clone carrying this T cell receptor (beta chain) was observed many times. Its antigen is not identified. Time point: newly diagnosed GD, antithyroid drugs for less than 3 months. PBMC-extracted RNA yielded the TCR library. Graves' disease diagnosis followed American Thyroid Association guidelines. Construction of the TCR beta libraries employed iRepertoire HTBI primers in conjunction with Arm-PCR of CDR3 regions. TCRdb analysed the multiplex PCR reads with MiXCR anew, one entry per CDR3 protein. The sample has some 600,000 distinct CDR3 sequences; about 16% are singletons. Germline CDR1 and CDR2: MNHEY and SMNVEV (reference sequence). V was trimmed by 4 bases and J by 3 bases, leaving 16 bases between them. The CDR3 totals 15 residues. The sample originates from a study of regulatory T cells in long-lasting Graves disease. As for the study in general: Antithyroid drugs had been given to newly diagnosed Graves' patients for under 3 months.

Whole-study findings and limits: The TCR repertoire of persistent Graves' patients was less diverse than that of newly diagnosed ones. Preferential use of TRBV28, TRBJ1-2 and TRBJ2-5 was seen in persistent disease.

The sample also formed part of further work on T cells in Graves' hyperthyroidism and ophthalmopathy.

This TCR derives from a man between 18 and 35 years old with Graves disease. The sample in question was peripheral blood mononuclear cells (PBMCs), obtained at new diagnosis, from a patient treated with antithyroid drugs. The gene calls are TRBV27 and TRBJ2-7, with TRBD2 as a possible D gene (7 bases). The CDR3 DNA sequence: TGTGCCAGCAGTTCCCCAGGGGAGCGGGGCTACGAGCAGTACTTC. As protein: CASSSPGERGYEQYF.